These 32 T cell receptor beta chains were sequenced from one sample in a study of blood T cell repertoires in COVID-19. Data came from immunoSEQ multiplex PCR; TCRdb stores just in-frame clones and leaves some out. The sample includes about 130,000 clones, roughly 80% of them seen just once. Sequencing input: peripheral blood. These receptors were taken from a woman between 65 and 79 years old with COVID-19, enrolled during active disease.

The CDR3 reads CASSRDRVWTEAFF. CDR3 sequence (DNA): TGTGCCAGCAGTCGGGACAGGGTCTGGACTGAAGCTTTCTTT. This chain uses TRBV6-5 with TRBJ1-1, with 9 bases matching TRBD1. CDR1 and CDR2 from the germline V gene are MNHEY and SVGAGI. This CDR3 has 14 residues. V lost 5 bases to trimming and J lost 5 bases; unmatched junction nucleotides: 6.

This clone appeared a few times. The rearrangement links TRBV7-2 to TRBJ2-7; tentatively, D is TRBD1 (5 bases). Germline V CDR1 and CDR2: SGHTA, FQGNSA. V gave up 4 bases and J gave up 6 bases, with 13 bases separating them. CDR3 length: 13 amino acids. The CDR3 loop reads CASSWARGFEQYF. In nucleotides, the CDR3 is TGTGCCAGCAGCTGGGCTAGGGGCTTCGAGCAGTACTTC.

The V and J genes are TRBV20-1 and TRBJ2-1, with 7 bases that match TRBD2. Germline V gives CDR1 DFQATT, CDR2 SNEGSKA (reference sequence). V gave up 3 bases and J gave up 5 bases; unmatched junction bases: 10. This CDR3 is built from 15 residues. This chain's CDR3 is CSASGGVEANNEQFF. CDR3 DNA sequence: TGCAGTGCTAGTGGGGGGGTGGAAGCTAACAATGAGCAGTTCTTC.

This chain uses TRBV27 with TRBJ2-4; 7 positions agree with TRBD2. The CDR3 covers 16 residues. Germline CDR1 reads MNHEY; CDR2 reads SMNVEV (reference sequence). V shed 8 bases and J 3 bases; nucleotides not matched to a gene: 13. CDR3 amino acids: CASRLGGSGGKNIQYF. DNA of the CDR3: TGTGCCAGCCGACTTGGCGGATCGGGAGGCAAAAACATTCAGTACTTC.

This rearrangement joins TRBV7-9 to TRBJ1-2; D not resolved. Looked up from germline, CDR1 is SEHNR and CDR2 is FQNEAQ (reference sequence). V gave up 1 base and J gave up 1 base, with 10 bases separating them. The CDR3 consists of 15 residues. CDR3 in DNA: TGTGCCAGCAGCTTAGAGGTCGGGATTAACTATGGCTACACCTTC. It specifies CASSLEVGINYGYTF.

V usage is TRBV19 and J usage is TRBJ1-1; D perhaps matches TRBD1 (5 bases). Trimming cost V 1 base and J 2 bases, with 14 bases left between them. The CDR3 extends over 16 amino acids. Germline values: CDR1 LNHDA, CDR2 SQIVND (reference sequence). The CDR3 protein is CASSIADSRPNTEAFF. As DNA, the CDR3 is TGTGCCAGTAGTATAGCCGACAGCCGACCAAACACTGAAGCTTTCTTT.

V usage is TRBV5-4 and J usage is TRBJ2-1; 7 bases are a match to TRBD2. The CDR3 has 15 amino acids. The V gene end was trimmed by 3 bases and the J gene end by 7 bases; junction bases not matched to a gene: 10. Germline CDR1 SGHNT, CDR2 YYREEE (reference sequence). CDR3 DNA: TGTGCCAGCAGCTCGGGGGGTGCGGGGTGGAATGAGCAGTTCTTC. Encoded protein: CASSSGGAGWNEQFF.

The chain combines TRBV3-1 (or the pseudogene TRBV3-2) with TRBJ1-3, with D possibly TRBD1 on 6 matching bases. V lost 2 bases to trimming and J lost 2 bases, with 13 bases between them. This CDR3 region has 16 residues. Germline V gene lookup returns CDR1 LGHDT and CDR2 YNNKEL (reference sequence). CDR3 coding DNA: TGTGCCAGCAGCCAAAGATCCACAGGGACTGGAAACACCATATATTTT. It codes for CASSQRSTGTGNTIYF.

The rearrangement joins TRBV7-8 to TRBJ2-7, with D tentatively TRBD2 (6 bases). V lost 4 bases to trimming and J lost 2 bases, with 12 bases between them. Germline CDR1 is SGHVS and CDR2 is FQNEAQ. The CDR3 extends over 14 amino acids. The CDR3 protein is CASSYAAGPYEQYF. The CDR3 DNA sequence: TGTGCCAGCAGCTATGCCGCGGGGCCCTACGAGCAGTACTTC.

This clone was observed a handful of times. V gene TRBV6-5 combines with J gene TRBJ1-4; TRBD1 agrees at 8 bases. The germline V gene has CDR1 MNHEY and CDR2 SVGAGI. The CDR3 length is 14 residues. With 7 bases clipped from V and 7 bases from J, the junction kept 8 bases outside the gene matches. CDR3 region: CASTFNRGSEKLFF. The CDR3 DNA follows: TGTGCCAGCACTTTCAACAGGGGGTCTGAAAAACTGTTTTTT.

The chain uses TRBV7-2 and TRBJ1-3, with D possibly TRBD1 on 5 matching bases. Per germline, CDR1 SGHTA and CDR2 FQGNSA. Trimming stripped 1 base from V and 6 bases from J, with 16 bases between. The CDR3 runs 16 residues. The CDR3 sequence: CASSLGQGGGINTIYF. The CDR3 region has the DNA TGTGCCAGCAGCTTAGGTCAAGGCGGGGGAATAAACACCATATATTTT.

CDR3: CASSQDGTGFDRIPTYEQYF. CDR3 nucleotide sequence: TGTGCCAGCAGCCAAGATGGCACGGGATTCGACAGGATACCTACCTACGAGCAGTACTTC. V usage is TRBV3-1 (or the pseudogene TRBV3-2) and J usage is TRBJ2-7; D possibly corresponds to TRBD1 (6 bases). The germline V and J ends were trimmed by 0 bases and 2 bases, with 26 bases remaining between them. Germline CDR1 reads LGHDT; CDR2 reads YNNKEL (reference sequence). The CDR3 is 20 residues long.

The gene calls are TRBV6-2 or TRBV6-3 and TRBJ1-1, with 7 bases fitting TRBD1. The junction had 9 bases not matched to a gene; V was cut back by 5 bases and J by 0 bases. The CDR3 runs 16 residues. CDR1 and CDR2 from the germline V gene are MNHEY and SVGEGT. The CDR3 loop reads CASSHATGVMNTEAFF. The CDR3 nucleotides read TGTGCCAGCAGTCACGCAACAGGGGTTATGAACACTGAAGCTTTCTTT.

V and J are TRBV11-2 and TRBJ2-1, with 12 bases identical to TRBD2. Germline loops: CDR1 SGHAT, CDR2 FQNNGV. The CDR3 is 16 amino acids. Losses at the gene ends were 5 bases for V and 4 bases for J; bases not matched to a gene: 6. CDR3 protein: CASSPLAGGPYNEQFF. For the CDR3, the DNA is TGTGCCAGCAGCCCCCTAGCGGGGGGGCCGTACAATGAGCAGTTCTTC.

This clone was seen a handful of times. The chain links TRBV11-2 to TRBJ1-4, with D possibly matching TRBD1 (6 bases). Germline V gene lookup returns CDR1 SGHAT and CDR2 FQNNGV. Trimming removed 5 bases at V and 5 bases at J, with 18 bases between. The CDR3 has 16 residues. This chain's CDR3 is CASSLWGGGKNEKLFF. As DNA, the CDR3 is TGTGCCAGCAGCCTCTGGGGTGGGGGCAAGAATGAAAAACTGTTTTTT.

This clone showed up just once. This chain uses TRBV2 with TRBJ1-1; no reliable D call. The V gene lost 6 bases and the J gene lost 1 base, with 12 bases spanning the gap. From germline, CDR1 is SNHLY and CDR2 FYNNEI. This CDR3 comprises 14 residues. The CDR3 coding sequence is TGTGCCAGCAGCGCCGGGAGGAGGAACACTGAAGCTTTCTTT. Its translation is CASSAGRRNTEAFF.

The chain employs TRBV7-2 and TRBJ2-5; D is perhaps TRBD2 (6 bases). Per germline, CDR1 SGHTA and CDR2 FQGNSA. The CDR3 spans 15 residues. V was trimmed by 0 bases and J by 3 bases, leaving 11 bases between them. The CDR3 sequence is CASSLATAGKETQYF. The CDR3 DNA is TGTGCCAGCAGCTTAGCAACGGCGGGGAAAGAGACCCAGTACTTC.

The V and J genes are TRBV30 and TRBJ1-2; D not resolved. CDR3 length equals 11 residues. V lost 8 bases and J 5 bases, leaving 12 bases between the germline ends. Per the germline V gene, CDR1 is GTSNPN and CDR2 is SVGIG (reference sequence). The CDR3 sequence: CALARVYGYTF. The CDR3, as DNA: TGTGCCCTCGCGAGGGTATATGGCTACACCTTC.

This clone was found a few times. The CDR3 protein is CASSLTGGRGEQYF. The CDR3 bases are TGTGCCAGCAGCCTCACAGGGGGCCGGGGCGAGCAGTACTTC. This rearrangement joins TRBV3-1 (or the pseudogene TRBV3-2) to TRBJ2-7, with 9 bases fitting TRBD1. Trimming took 4 bases from V and 6 from J; bases not matched to a gene: 7. The CDR3 length is 14 residues. In germline, CDR1 is LGHDT, CDR2 YNNKEL (reference sequence).

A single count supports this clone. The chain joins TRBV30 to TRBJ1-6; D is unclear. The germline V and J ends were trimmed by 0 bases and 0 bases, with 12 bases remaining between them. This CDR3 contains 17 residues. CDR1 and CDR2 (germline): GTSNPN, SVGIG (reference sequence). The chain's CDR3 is CAWSVVHTSSYNSPLHF. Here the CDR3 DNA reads TGTGCCTGGAGTGTAGTACATACAAGCTCCTATAATTCACCCCTCCACTTT.

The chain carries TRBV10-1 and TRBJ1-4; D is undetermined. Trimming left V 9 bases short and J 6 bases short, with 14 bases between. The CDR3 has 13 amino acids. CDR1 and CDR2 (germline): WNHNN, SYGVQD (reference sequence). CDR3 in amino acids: CASRRRDDEKLFF. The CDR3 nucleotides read TGCGCCAGTAGGAGGAGGGATGATGAAAAACTGTTTTTT.

Here the CDR3 reads CASSLGVTHNQPQHF. CDR3 DNA sequence: TGTGCCAGCAGCTTGGGGGTGACACATAATCAGCCCCAGCATTTT. The genes are TRBV5-6 and TRBJ1-5; D is uncertain. V was trimmed by 0 bases and J by 4 bases, leaving 11 bases between them. This CDR3 is 15 amino acids long. CDR1 is SGHDT and CDR2 is YYEEEE in the germline V gene. The entire variable domain, with the rest obtained from reference TRBV5-6 and TRBJ1-5, is as follows: DAGVTQSPTHLIKTRGQQVTLRCSPKSGHDTVSWYQQALGQGPQFIFQYYEEEERQRGNFPDRFSGHQFPNYSSELNVNALLLGDSALYLCASSLGVTHNQPQHFGDGTRLSIL.

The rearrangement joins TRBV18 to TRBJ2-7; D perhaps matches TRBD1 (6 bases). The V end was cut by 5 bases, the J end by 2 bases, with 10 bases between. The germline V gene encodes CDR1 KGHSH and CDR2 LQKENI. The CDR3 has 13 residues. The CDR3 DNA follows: TGTGCCAGCTCAACGGGACAAACCTACGAGCAGTACTTC. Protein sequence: CASSTGQTYEQYF.

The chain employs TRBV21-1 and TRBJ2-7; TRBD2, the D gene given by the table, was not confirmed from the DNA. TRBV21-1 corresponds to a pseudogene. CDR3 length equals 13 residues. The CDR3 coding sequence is TGTGCCAGCAGCAAGGAGGTCCCCTACGAGCAGTACTTC. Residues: CASSKEVPYEQYF.

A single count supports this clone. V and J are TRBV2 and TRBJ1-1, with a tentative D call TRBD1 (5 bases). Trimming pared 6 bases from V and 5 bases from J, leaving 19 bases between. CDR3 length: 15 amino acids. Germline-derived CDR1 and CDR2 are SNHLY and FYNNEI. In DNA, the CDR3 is TGTGCCAGCAGCGACCATTTCGGGGGGGGGACTGAAGCTTTCTTT. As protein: CASSDHFGGGTEAFF.

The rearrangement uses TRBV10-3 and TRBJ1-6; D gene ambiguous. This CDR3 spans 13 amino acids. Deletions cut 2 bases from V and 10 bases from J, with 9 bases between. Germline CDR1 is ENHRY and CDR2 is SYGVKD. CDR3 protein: CAISEGSGSPLHF. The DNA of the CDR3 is TGTGCCATCAGTGAGGGGAGTGGGTCACCCCTCCACTTT.

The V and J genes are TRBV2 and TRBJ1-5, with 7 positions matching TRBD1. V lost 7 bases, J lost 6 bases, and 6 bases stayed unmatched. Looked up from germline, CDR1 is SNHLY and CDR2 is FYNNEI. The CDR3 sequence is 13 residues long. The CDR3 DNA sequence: TGTGCCAGCACCCAGGGGGAAGGTCAGCCCCAGCATTTT. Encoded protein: CASTQGEGQPQHF.

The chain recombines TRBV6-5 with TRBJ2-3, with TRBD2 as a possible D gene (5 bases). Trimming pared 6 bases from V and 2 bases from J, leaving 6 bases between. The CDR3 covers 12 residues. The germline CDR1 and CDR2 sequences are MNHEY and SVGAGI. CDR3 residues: CASSGNTDTQYF. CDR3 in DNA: TGTGCCAGCAGCGGGAACACAGATACGCAGTATTTT.

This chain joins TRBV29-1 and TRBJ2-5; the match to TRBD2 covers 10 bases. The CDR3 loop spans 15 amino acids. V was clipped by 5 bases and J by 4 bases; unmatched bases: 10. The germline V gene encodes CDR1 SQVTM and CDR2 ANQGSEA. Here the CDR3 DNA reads TGCAGCGTTACCCCCAGCGGGGGGGCCGGAGAGACCCAGTACTTC. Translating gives CSVTPSGGAGETQYF.

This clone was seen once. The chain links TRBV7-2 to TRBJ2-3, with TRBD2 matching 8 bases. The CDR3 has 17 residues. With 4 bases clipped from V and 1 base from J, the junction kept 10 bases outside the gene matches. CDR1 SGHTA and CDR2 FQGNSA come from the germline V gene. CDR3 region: CASSSRRGGGRTDTQYF. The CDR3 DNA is TGTGCCAGCAGCTCTCGGAGGGGCGGGGGGCGCACAGATACGCAGTATTTT. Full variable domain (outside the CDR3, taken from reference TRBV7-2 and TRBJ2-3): GAGVSQSPSNKVTEKGKDVELRCDPISGHTALYWYRQSLGQGLEFLIYFQGNSAPDKSGLPSDRFSAERTGGSVSTLTIQRTQQEDSAVYLCASSSRRGGGRTDTQYFGPGTRLTVL.

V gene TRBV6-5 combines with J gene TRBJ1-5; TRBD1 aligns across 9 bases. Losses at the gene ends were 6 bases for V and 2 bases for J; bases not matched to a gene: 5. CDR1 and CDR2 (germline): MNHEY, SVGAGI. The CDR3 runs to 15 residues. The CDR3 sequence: CASRDRGLGNQPQHF. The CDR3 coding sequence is TGTGCCAGCAGGGACAGGGGACTTGGCAATCAGCCCCAGCATTTT.

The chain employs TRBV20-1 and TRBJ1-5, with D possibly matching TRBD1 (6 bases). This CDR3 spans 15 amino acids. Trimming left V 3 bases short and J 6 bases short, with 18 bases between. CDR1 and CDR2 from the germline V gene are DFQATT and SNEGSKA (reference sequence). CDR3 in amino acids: CSASRGTDGSQPQHF. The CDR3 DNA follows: TGCAGTGCTAGTAGGGGGACCGATGGCAGTCAGCCCCAGCATTTT.